This paragraph covers one TCR beta chain sequence. The antigen it binds to is not known. Per-nucleotide qualities are absent, and no much larger clonotype sits a single base away. TCR beta CDR3 regions were sequenced from DNA using the immunoSEQ Assay. Under the source paper's analysis protocol: To compute T cell density, TCR beta template counts were normalized to usable DNA, which was estimated by amplifying housekeeping genes. The preseqR package was used to estimate richness by extrapolating to 400,000 templates for PBMC samples and to 120,000 templates for tissue samples. Clonality was taken to be one minus Pielou's evenness. Tissue-enriched TCRs were identified through differential abundance testing performed on productive amino-acid clonotypes, with a minimum total count of 5 and an alpha of 0.1. The Jaccard Index and the Morisita Overlap Index were used to quantify repertoire overlap between compartments. GLIPH grouped TCR beta CDR3s together with public tetramer-defined viral CDR3s, and a viral motif had to include at least three viral sequences and also show V-gene enrichment. This is the immuneACCESS table as TCRdb keeps it, with only in-frame sequences that have V and J called. A part of the clones is gone; compared with another copy, unresolved V genes explain less than half, and the rest is unexplained. V, J and clone size are taken as reported in that table, and D and trimming were inferred from the DNA itself. The sample profile shows approximately 140,000 clones; around 92% of them were found once. The top ten constitute 1.5% to 2% of the sample.

This specimen comes from a study of T cells in localized non-small cell lung cancer (dated by TCRdb to 2018 to 2021). For the wider study: Comparing tumors with uninvolved tumor-adjacent lungs, the study looked at the T cell repertoires of approximately 240 patients with early-stage NSCLC. The mean age of the NSCLC patients was around 67 years, with 120 to 150 men and 95 to 110 women. The cohort comprised a few hundred treatment-naïve NSCLC patients with resected, localized lung tumors. What the authors observed across the whole study: Because multi-region tumor sequencing was not performed, intratumor heterogeneity could not be ruled out. Because the study design was exploratory, TCR variables were selected using unadjusted p-values without false-discovery rate correction. A median of roughly 56 of the top 100 tumor clones were detected in paired uninvolved adjacent lung, and 28 of these tumor clones were also found among the top 100 clones of the paired uninvolved adjacent lung. Uninvolved tumor-adjacent lung showed the highest T cell clonality, higher than tumor, which suggests more focused antigenic responses in the uninvolved tumor-adjacent lung. Longer overall survival was associated with higher blood T cell density, whereas shorter survival was associated with higher adjacent-lung clonality.

At diagnosis, peripheral blood, uninvolved tumor-adjacent lung and tumor were collected and were preserved as a mix of fresh-frozen and FFPE material. For TCR repertoire profiling, blood samples were analyzed in the form of peripheral blood mononuclear cells. CDR1 is given as KGHSH and CDR2 as LQKENI, both from the germline V gene. Counted from cysteine to phenylalanine, this CDR3 has 13 amino acids. Left in the record is the CDR3 DNA by itself, 39 bases read in frame from the first base. Trimming removed 0 bases from V and 4 bases from J, leaving 6 bases between the germline ends. The material was peripheral blood, obtained before any cancer treatment. Recombination joined TRBV18 with TRBJ1-1; the D gene lacks a confident call. This sequence was found in a female donor of 60 years or more with stage I lung adenocarcinoma. The CDR3 protein sequence reads: CASSPPQATEAFF. The nucleotides read TGTGCCAGCTCACCACCCCAAGCCACTGAAGCTTTCTTT.